This TCR beta chain was identified during a study of T cells in Graves' hyperthyroidism and ophthalmopathy. Study-wide results and limits: Blood also carried most thyroid clonotypes expanded above 0.001. Onset of ophthalmopathy came a median 6.5 months after the model predicted it.

Researchers took RNA transcripts and amplified the TCR beta CDR3 regions from them. The HTBI set primed first-round TCR CDR3 RT-PCR. TCRdb independently ran MiXCR on the multiplex PCR reads; one entry per CDR3 protein. The profile shows nearly 250,000 distinct CDR3 sequences, roughly 15% of them singletons. Trimming took off 5 bases at V and 3 bases at J, with 11 bases between the two ends. Germline V gives CDR1 LNHDA, CDR2 SQIVND (reference sequence). The CDR3 is made up of 14 amino acids. This clonotype was seen more than once but under ten times. The antigen remains undetermined. For the diagnoses, clinical symptoms, serum thyroxine and TRAb, thyroid ultrasound and orbital computed tomography were used.

The sequence derives from a young woman with Graves' ophthalmopathy. The sequencing sample was made of blood. The chain joins TRBV19 to TRBJ1-5; no firm D call. CDR3 sequence (DNA): TGTGCCAGTAGTGACGGACGGATCAATCAGCCCCAGCATTTT. Protein sequence: CASSDGRINQPQHF. The complete variable domain, with remaining parts taken from reference TRBV19 and TRBJ1-5, reads DGGITQSPKYLFRKEGQNVTLSCEQNLNHDAMYWYRQDPGQGLRLIYYSQIVNDFQKGDIAEGYSVSREKKESFPLTVTSAQKNPTAFYLCASSDGRINQPQHFGDGTRLSIL.